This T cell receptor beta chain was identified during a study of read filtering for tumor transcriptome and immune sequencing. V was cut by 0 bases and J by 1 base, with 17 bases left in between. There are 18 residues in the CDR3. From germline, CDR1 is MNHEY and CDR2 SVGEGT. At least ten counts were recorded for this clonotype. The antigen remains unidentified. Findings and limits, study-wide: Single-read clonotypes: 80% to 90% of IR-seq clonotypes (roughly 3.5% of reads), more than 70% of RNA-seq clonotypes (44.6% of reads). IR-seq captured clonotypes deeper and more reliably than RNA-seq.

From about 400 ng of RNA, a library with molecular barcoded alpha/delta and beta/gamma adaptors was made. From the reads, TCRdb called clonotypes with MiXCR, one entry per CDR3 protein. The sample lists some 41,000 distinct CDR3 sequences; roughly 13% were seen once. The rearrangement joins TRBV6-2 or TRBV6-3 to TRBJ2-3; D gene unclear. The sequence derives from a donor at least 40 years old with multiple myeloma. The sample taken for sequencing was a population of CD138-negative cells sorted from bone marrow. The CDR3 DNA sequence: TGTGCCAGCAGTTACTCGTTTGGTAGGGATCAAGGCACAGATACGCAGTATTTT. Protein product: CASSYSFGRDQGTDTQYF.